These 3 T cell receptor beta chains were sequenced from one sample in a study of blood T cell repertoires in COVID-19. Measured with immunoSEQ multiplex PCR; TCRdb has only the in-frame clones, and not every one. The table has around 350,000 clones, roughly 86% seen once. The specimen sequenced was peripheral blood. The receptors come from a human donor in a cohort sampled during active COVID-19.

V gene TRBV28 combines with J gene TRBJ1-4, with D perhaps matching TRBD1 (5 bases). V was trimmed by 5 bases and J by 5 bases, leaving 15 bases between them. CDR3 length: 15 amino acids. Germline CDR1 reads MDHEN; CDR2 reads SYDVKM. CDR3: CASSVDRGFNEKLFF. CDR3 DNA sequence: TGTGCCAGCAGTGTCGACAGAGGATTCAATGAAAAACTGTTTTTT.

The chain joins TRBV5-1 to TRBJ2-5; D may be TRBD2 (5 bases). The CDR3 has 14 amino acids. Germline CDR1 reads SGHRS; CDR2 reads YFSETQ. The germline V and J ends were trimmed by 0 bases and 3 bases, with 9 bases remaining between them. CDR3 amino acids: CASSLADGEETQYF. CDR3 nucleotide sequence: TGCGCCAGCAGCTTGGCGGACGGGGAAGAGACCCAGTACTTC.

V gene TRBV24-1 combines with J gene TRBJ2-3, with TRBD2 matching 7 bases. The CDR3 loop spans 14 amino acids. Per germline, CDR1 KGHDR and CDR2 SFDVKD. The V segment lost 5 bases and the J segment 4 bases; nucleotides outside the gene matches: 5. This CDR3 reads CATSGAGRADTQYF. The CDR3 region has the DNA TGTGCCACCAGTGGGGCGGGGAGGGCAGATACGCAGTATTTT.